What follows are 29 T cell receptor beta chains derived from one specimen sequenced in a study of CD8 T cells in ankylosing spondylitis. The study's findings and limits: Characteristic, it appeared, of ankylosing spondylitis blood was a TCR beta motif of fewer than 10 highly homologous variants.

TCRdb used MiXCR to reprocess the 5' RACE reads, holding one entry per CDR3 protein. The profile covers fewer than 550,000 distinct CDR3 sequences, with 5.3% appearing a single time and roughly 3.5% taken by the ten largest. No antigen has been identified for these receptors. The specimen sequenced was blood, either unsorted or a sorted T cell fraction (not recorded which). These receptors all come from a male donor with ankylosing spondylitis.

The table lists this clonotype with many counts. Here the CDR3 reads CASGTGINEQYF. The CDR3 DNA reads TGCGCCAGCGGGACAGGGATCAACGAGCAGTACTTC. The rearrangement joins TRBV10-1 to TRBJ2-7; 9 bases fit TRBD1. This CDR3 spans 12 amino acids. Germline CDR1 WNHNN, CDR2 SYGVQD (reference sequence). V lost 8 bases and J lost 5; bases outside the gene matches: 4.

This clonotype showed up many times. The chain is built from TRBV3-1 and TRBJ2-6, with 7 bases aligning to TRBD2. CDR1 is LGHDT, CDR2 YNNKEL, per germline (reference sequence). With V trimmed by 4 bases and J by 0 bases, 9 bases remained unmatched. This CDR3 region has 18 residues. CDR3 DNA: TGTGCCAGCAGCCCCTCATTGGGGGGGTACTCTGGGGCCAACGTCCTGACTTTC. This encodes CASSPSLGGYSGANVLTF.

In its sample, this clonotype was seen a few times. J is TRBJ2-7 and V is TRBV29-1; TRBD2 agrees at 13 bases. Germline loops: CDR1 SQVTM, CDR2 ANQGSEA. The CDR3 consists of 13 residues. V lost 5 bases and J lost 5; bases outside the gene matches: 3. CDR3 in DNA: TGCAGCGTTCAGGGGACTAGCGGGAACGAGCAGTACTTC. Translated, it gives CSVQGTSGNEQYF.

This clonotype has a count of ten or more. The chain employs TRBV12-5 and TRBJ2-2; D uncertain. CDR1 and CDR2 from the germline V gene are LGHNT and FRNRAP. V was clipped by 3 bases and J by 1 base, with 9 bases between them. This CDR3 contains 15 residues. The CDR3 here is CASGFWVKNTGELFF. The CDR3 DNA reads as TGTGCTAGTGGTTTTTGGGTAAAGAACACCGGGGAGCTGTTTTTT. The full variable domain, with the rest looked up from reference TRBV12-5 and TRBJ2-2, is DARVTQTPRHKVTEMGQEVTMRCQPILGHNTVFWYRQTMMQGLELLAYFRNRAPLDDSGMPKDRFSAEMPDATLATLKIQPSEPRDSAVYFCASGFWVKNTGELFFGEGSRLTVL.

This clonotype was counted many times. The V and J genes are TRBV7-9 and TRBJ1-1; D is unresolved. Germline V lookup: CDR1 SEHNR, CDR2 FQNEAQ (reference sequence). This CDR3 has 14 residues. Trimming cost V 3 bases and J 2 bases, with 10 bases left between them. Written as DNA, the CDR3 is TGTGCCAGCAGCTTCACCTCCAGTAACACTGAAGCTTTCTTT. This codes for CASSFTSSNTEAFF.

This clonotype was detected ten times or more. V is TRBV2 and J is TRBJ2-7; TRBD2 agrees at 7 bases. Germline V lookup: CDR1 SNHLY, CDR2 FYNNEI. The CDR3 totals 15 residues. V shed 2 bases, J shed 5 bases, and the junction held 9 bases outside the gene matches. The CDR3: CASSESGRGWDEQYF. The CDR3 DNA reads as TGTGCCAGCAGTGAATCGGGGAGGGGCTGGGACGAGCAGTACTTC. Filled out from reference TRBV2 and TRBJ2-7, the complete variable domain reads EPEVTQTPSHQVTQMGQEVILRCVPISNHLYFYWYRQILGQKVEFLVSFYNNEISEKSEIFDDQFSVERPDGSNFTLKIRSTKLEDSAMYFCASSESGRGWDEQYFGPGTRLTVT.

The sample holds many counts of this clonotype. V gene TRBV5-1 combines with J gene TRBJ2-7; D is perhaps TRBD2 (6 bases). The germline gives CDR1 SGHRS, CDR2 YFSETQ. CDR3 length: 15 amino acids. Trimming pared 4 bases from V and 0 bases from J, leaving 14 bases between. The CDR3 DNA reads as TGCGCCAGCAGCCGGAGCGGGCTCAGCTCCTACGAGCAGTACTTC. Translation: CASSRSGLSSYEQYF.

In this sample, this clonotype turned up many times. This chain links TRBV25-1 with TRBJ2-2; TRBD2 might be the D (6 bases). CDR3 length: 13 residues. Germline values: CDR1 MGHDK, CDR2 SYGVNS. V lost 10 bases to trimming and J lost 6 bases, with 15 bases between them. CDR3 in amino acids: CATSTGEAGELFF. Here the CDR3 DNA reads TGTGCCACTTCGACGGGAGAGGCCGGGGAGCTGTTTTTT.

This clonotype was seen many times. V usage is TRBV2 and J usage is TRBJ2-1; the D is unclear. Trimming cost V 4 bases and J 3 bases, with 4 bases left between them. In germline, CDR1 is SNHLY, CDR2 FYNNEI. The CDR3 is 12 amino acids. CDR3 nucleotide sequence: TGTGCCAGCAGTGGCGGCTACAATGAGCAGTTCTTC. Its protein is CASSGGYNEQFF.

CDR3 sequence (DNA): TGTGCCAGCACCTCGACGGATCCTTCCTCCTACGAGCAGTACTTC. It codes for CASTSTDPSSYEQYF. The gene calls are TRBV6-1 and TRBJ2-7; D gene unclear. Germline V gives CDR1 MNHNS, CDR2 SASEGT. V was clipped by 7 bases and J by 0 bases, with 16 bases between them. CDR3 length: 15 amino acids.

This clonotype was picked up many times. The V and J genes are TRBV15 and TRBJ2-5; 7 bases are shared with TRBD1. V dropped 0 bases and J dropped 2; count of bases not matched to a gene: 6. Germline assignment: CDR1 LNHNV and CDR2 YYDKDF (reference sequence). The CDR3 covers 16 residues. CDR3 region: CATSRDHGRGQETQYF. The CDR3 DNA is TGTGCCACCAGCAGAGATCATGGCAGGGGGCAAGAGACCCAGTACTTC. Variable domain in full (rest from reference TRBV15 and TRBJ2-5): DAMVIQNPRYQVTQFGKPVTLSCSQTLNHNVMYWYQQKSSQAPKLLFHYYDKDFNNEADTPDNFQSRRPNTSFCFLDIRSPGLGDTAMYLCATSRDHGRGQETQYFGPGTRLLVL.

This CDR3 reads CASNPRDGYPQHF. CDR3 nucleotide sequence: TGTGCCAGCAACCCCAGGGATGGGTATCCCCAGCATTTT. The chain has TRBV19 and TRBJ1-5; D may be TRBD1 (5 bases). This CDR3 spans 13 amino acids. Trimming stripped 9 bases from V and 10 bases from J, with 19 bases between. Germline V gene lookup returns CDR1 LNHDA and CDR2 SQIVND (reference sequence).

In this sample, this clonotype turned up many times. The chain joins TRBV4-3 to TRBJ2-4, with D unclear. The ends were cut back, 0 bases at V and 2 bases at J, with 8 bases in the middle. The CDR3 has 15 residues. Germline V gene sequence: CDR1 LGHNA, CDR2 YSLEER. The chain's CDR3 is CASSQETTPKNIQYF. As DNA, the CDR3 is TGCGCCAGCAGCCAAGAGACGACCCCCAAAAACATTCAGTACTTC.

This clonotype was observed at least ten times. The chain links TRBV6-4 to TRBJ1-1; D ambiguous. Germline CDR1 and CDR2: MRHNA and SNTAGT. V shed 6 bases and J shed 8 bases, with 13 bases lying between them. The CDR3 is 12 residues long. Here the CDR3 DNA reads TGTGCCAGCAGCAACCGTCTCGGGGAAGCTTTCTTT. It yields the protein CASSNRLGEAFF.

V is TRBV7-2 and J is TRBJ2-7; 8 bases line up with TRBD1. CDR3 length equals 14 residues. J was trimmed by 5 bases and V by 4 bases; bases with no gene match: 7. Germline CDR1 SGHTA, CDR2 FQGNSA. CDR3 in DNA: TGTGCCAGCAGCTCTCGGACAGGGACCCACGAGCAGTACTTC. The encoded protein is CASSSRTGTHEQYF.

This clonotype has at least ten counts. The CDR3 spells CASSTWERSSTDTQYF. As DNA, the CDR3 is TGTGCCAGCAGCACCTGGGAGCGTTCTAGCACAGATACGCAGTATTTT. The chain joins TRBV5-5 to TRBJ2-3, with D possibly matching TRBD2 (5 bases). V lost 4 bases, J lost 0 bases, and 15 bases lay in between. There are 16 residues in the CDR3. The germline V gene encodes CDR1 SGHKS and CDR2 YYEKEE (reference sequence).

There are many counts of this clonotype. The rearrangement links TRBV4-2 to TRBJ2-3; TRBD2 agrees at 8 bases. The CDR3 runs to 16 residues. The V gene end was trimmed by 4 bases and the J gene end by 9 bases; junction bases not matched to a gene: 15. CDR1 and CDR2 (germline): LGHNA, YNFKEQ. The CDR3 protein is CASSRGDGTRVDTQYF. The CDR3 bases are TGTGCCAGCAGCCGGGGGGACGGGACTAGGGTTGACACGCAGTATTTT.

This clonotype was observed many times. The rearrangement joins TRBV4-1 to TRBJ2-3; 14 nucleotides match TRBD2. Germline V gene sequence: CDR1 MGHRA, CDR2 YSYEKL. The CDR3 is 19 residues long. V shed 1 base and J 2 bases; nucleotides not matched to a gene: 8. The CDR3 sequence is CASSQGVTSGRAFTDTQYF. CDR3 DNA sequence: TGCGCCAGCAGCCAAGGGGTGACTAGCGGGAGGGCATTCACAGATACGCAGTATTTT.

This clonotype was detected many times. The genes are TRBV4-3 and TRBJ2-3; D is undetermined. The germline CDR1 and CDR2 sequences are LGHNA and YSLEER. The CDR3 sequence is 14 residues long. V gave up 0 bases and J gave up 2 bases, with 6 bases separating them. The CDR3 loop is CASSQEWDTDTQYF. CDR3 DNA sequence: TGCGCCAGCAGCCAAGAGTGGGACACAGATACGCAGTATTTT.

Ten or more counts support this clonotype. This chain joins TRBV12-3 or TRBV12-4 and TRBJ2-1, with D possibly matching TRBD1 (5 bases). This CDR3 has 15 amino acids. V was clipped by 6 bases and J by 9 bases, with 21 bases between them. This CDR3 is CASRSGQGQNREQFF. The CDR3 DNA reads as TGTGCCAGCAGAAGTGGGCAGGGCCAGAATCGTGAGCAGTTCTTC.

At least ten counts were recorded for this clonotype. The chain couples TRBV5-1 to TRBJ1-2, with D unresolved. Deletions cut 4 bases from V and 1 base from J, with 32 bases between. The CDR3 has 21 amino acids. Germline V gene sequence: CDR1 SGHRS, CDR2 YFSETQ. The CDR3 reads CASSLPGLGKLVGEGNYGYTF. The CDR3 bases are TGCGCCAGCAGCCTCCCCGGGCTCGGAAAACTAGTAGGCGAAGGTAACTATGGCTACACCTTC.

This clonotype was recorded many times. The chain has TRBV27 and TRBJ2-2; D may be TRBD2 (5 bases). V lost 3 bases, J lost 9 bases, and 14 bases lay in between. The CDR3 has 14 residues. Germline V gene sequence: CDR1 MNHEY, CDR2 SMNVEV (reference sequence). The CDR3 region is CASSFVRGGRELFF. CDR3 DNA: TGTGCCAGCAGTTTTGTCCGCGGAGGAAGGGAGCTGTTTTTT.

At least ten counts were recorded for this clonotype. The rearrangement links TRBV12-3 or TRBV12-4 to TRBJ2-5, with D possibly being TRBD2 (6 bases). V shed 4 bases and J shed 4 bases, with 7 bases lying between them. The CDR3 spans 12 residues. CDR3 sequence reads: CASSWGGETQYF. CDR3 coding DNA: TGTGCCAGCAGTTGGGGAGGAGAGACCCAGTACTTC.

This clonotype was found many times. V is TRBV7-2 and J is TRBJ2-1; TRBD1 might be the D (6 bases). Germline V gives CDR1 SGHTA, CDR2 FQGNSA. The V and J ends lost 0 bases and 9 bases respectively, with 12 bases between them. The CDR3 extends over 14 amino acids. The CDR3 DNA reads TGTGCCAGCAGCTTAGCGTCAGGGGAGAGTGAGCAGTTCTTC. Translating it yields CASSLASGESEQFF.

This clonotype occurred many times. The gene calls are TRBV10-3 and TRBJ2-3, with unresolved D. This CDR3 region has 14 residues. V gave up 5 bases and J gave up 0 bases, with 9 bases separating them. Germline V gene sequence: CDR1 ENHRY, CDR2 SYGVKD. The CDR3 sequence: CAISPDRSTDTQYF. The CDR3 nucleotides read TGTGCCATCAGTCCCGACCGAAGCACAGATACGCAGTATTTT.

This clonotype was recorded many times. The chain combines TRBV12-3 or TRBV12-4 with TRBJ1-3, with D unresolved. Trimming stripped 8 bases from V and 2 bases from J, with 7 bases between. This CDR3 is 12 amino acids long. CDR3 loop: CASGRPGNTIYF. The DNA for the CDR3 is TGTGCCAGCGGGCGGCCTGGAAACACCATATATTTT.

This clonotype has ten or more counts. This chain joins TRBV12-3 or TRBV12-4 and TRBJ1-2; D gene unclear. CDR3 length: 14 residues. The ends were cut back, 2 bases at V and 1 base at J, with 8 bases in the middle. Written as DNA, the CDR3 is TGTGCCAGCAGTTTAAGGGCTTTTAACTATGGCTACACCTTC. Protein: CASSLRAFNYGYTF.

V gene TRBV15 combines with J gene TRBJ2-3, with 12 bases aligning to TRBD1. In germline, CDR1 is LNHNV, CDR2 YYDKDF (reference sequence). This CDR3 is 16 amino acids long. V trimming: 4 bases; J trimming: 4 bases; junction bases outside the gene matches: 6. The CDR3 spells CATSTGTGGASDTQYF. The CDR3 DNA follows: TGTGCCACCAGCACTGGGACAGGGGGCGCCTCAGATACGCAGTATTTT.

This clonotype has at least ten counts. The chain recombines TRBV5-1 with TRBJ2-3; possible D gene TRBD2, 6 bases. Trimming took off 7 bases at V and 0 bases at J, with 15 bases between the two ends. Germline loops: CDR1 SGHRS, CDR2 YFSETQ. The CDR3 has 15 amino acids. In DNA, the CDR3 is TGCGCCAGCGTTGGGAGGCCTACTAGCACAGATACGCAGTATTTT. Amino acids: CASVGRPTSTDTQYF.